Sequencing of this TCR beta chain was carried out in a study of T cell clonotyping in hematopoietic cell transplantation. Specified time point: recipient sample about 28 days before transplant, after cytoreduction. CDR1 and CDR2 from the germline V gene are SGHTA and FQGNSA. V was clipped by 5 bases and J by 1 base, with 14 bases between them. The CDR3 runs to 15 residues. Sequencing was performed with immunoSEQ multiplex PCR; in TCRdb, only in-frame clones are kept and a portion is missing. The table shows tens of thousands of clones, with almost 97% occurring only once. The source material was peripheral blood mononuclear cells, sampled before stem cell transplant. This TCR was recovered from a woman aged 45-60 years with acute myeloid leukemia. Some clones in this sample may be carry-over from other donors' samples. The V gene is TRBV7-2, the J gene TRBJ1-1; D is ambiguous. Written as DNA, the CDR3 is TGTGCCAGCAGCGAAACCCCGACGGGGAACACTGAAGCTTTCTTT. Its protein product is CASSETPTGNTEAFF.